This TCR beta chain is drawn from a study of shared clonotypes between healthy human individuals. Overall study context: Aged between 18 and 49, the donors were two women and three men.

Into CD45RA+ naive and CD45RA-negative memory subsets, the CD4+ cells were split. Generated by immunoSEQ multiplex PCR, the TCRdb table keeps only in-frame clones and is missing some. This table has more than 150,000 clones, 80% to 95% appearing once. Germline trimming cut 6 bases from V and 5 bases from J; bases unmatched to any gene: 7. CDR1 is MDHEN and CDR2 is SYDVKM in the germline V gene. This CDR3 spans 13 amino acids. The source material was naive CD4+ T cells sorted from blood. The subset is: CD45RA+ positively selected. This receptor was identified in a woman between 25 and 40 years old in good health. The V and J genes are TRBV28 and TRBJ2-7; the match to TRBD2 covers 7 bases. CDR3 residues: CASRGAGPNEQYF. DNA for the CDR3: TGTGCCAGCAGGGGAGCGGGACCAAACGAGCAGTACTTC.